This T cell receptor beta chain derives from a study of shared clonotypes between healthy human individuals. Study background: Donor ages ranged 18 to 49 years: two women, a few men.

Clones were sequenced by immunoSEQ multiplex PCR, and TCRdb holds only the in-frame ones, with some missing. The data show fewer than 1 million clones, with 96% seen just once and about 0.25% held by the top ten. Terminally differentiated effector memory CD45RA+ cells were left out of the naive CD8 fraction, which was CD45RO-negative and positively selected for CCR7. CDR1 is MNHEY and CDR2 is SMNVEV in the germline V gene (reference sequence). The CDR3 runs to 14 residues. With 5 bases clipped from V and 4 bases from J, the junction kept 5 bases outside the gene matches. The material sequenced was naive CD8+ T cells sorted from blood. The sequence came from a man younger than 45 in good health. J is TRBJ2-7 and V is TRBV27; 10 bases agree with TRBD1. The CDR3 nucleotides read TGTGCCAGCAGTACGACAGGGGGCATTTACGAGCAGTACTTC. Amino acid sequence: CASSTTGGIYEQYF.